The entry below describes one T cell receptor (beta chain). As yet, its antigen is unknown. The CDR3 is 11 amino acids. Trimming cost V 5 bases and J 4 bases, with 5 bases left between them. CDR1 is SGHTA and CDR2 is FQGNSA in the germline V gene. The entirety of the isolated RNA underwent reverse transcription, so expressed TCRB transcripts were sequenced. Clones were read by immunoSEQ multiplex PCR, and TCRdb kept only the in-frame ones, dropping some. The data show fewer than 350,000 clones, about 15% seen once. The data were taken from a study of beta chain features in type 1 diabetes. Study observations and caveats: The naive, central memory and Treg TCRB repertoires looked more alike in patients than they did in healthy donors. Researchers cautioned that cDNA sequencing could over-represent cells with high TCR expression. In all four CD4+ subsets, TCRB CDR3 length was significantly, moderately reduced in type 1 diabetes.

This clonotype was sampled from a man in his late teens or twenties with type 1 diabetes. The specimen sequenced was naive CD4+ T cells from blood. V gene TRBV7-2 combines with J gene TRBJ2-5; the D is unclear. The CDR3 DNA follows: TGTGCCAGCAGCGCCGGAGAGACCCAGTACTTC. Translation: CASSAGETQYF.